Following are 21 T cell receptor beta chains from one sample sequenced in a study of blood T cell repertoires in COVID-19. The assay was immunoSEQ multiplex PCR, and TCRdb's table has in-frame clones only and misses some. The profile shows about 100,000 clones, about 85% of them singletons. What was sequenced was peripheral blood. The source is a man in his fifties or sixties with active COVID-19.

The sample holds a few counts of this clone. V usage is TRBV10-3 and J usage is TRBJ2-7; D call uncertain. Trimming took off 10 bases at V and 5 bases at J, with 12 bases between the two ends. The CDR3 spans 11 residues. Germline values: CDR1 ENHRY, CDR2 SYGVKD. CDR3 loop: CATQNVDEQYF. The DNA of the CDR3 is TGTGCCACCCAGAACGTCGACGAGCAGTACTTC.

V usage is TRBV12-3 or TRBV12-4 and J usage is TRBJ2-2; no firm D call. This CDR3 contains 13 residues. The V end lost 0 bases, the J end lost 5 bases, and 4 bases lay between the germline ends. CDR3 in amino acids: CASSLAATGELFF. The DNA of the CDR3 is TGTGCCAGCAGTTTAGCCGCGACCGGGGAGCTGTTTTTT.

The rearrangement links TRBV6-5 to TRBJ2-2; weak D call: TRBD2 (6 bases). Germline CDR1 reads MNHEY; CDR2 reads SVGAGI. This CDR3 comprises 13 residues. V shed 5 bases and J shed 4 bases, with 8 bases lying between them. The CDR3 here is CASSRAGTGELFF. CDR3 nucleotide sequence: TGTGCCAGCAGTAGAGCGGGCACCGGGGAGCTGTTTTTT.

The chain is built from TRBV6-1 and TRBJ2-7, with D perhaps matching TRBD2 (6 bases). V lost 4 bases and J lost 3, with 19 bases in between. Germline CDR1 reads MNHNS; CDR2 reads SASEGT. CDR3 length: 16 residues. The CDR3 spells CASSGGGVRLGYEQYF. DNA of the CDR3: TGTGCCAGCAGTGGAGGAGGGGTCCGGCTTGGCTACGAGCAGTACTTC.

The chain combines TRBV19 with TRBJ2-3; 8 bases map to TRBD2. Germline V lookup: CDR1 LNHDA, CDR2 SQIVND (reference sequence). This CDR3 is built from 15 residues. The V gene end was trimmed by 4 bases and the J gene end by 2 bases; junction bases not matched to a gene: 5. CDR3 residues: CASSKGLGLTDTQYF. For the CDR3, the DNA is TGTGCCAGTAGTAAGGGACTAGGCCTCACAGATACGCAGTATTTT.

Here the CDR3 DNA reads TGCGCCAGCAGCCAAGGACTAGCGGGGGGCCAACTCCAAGAGACCCAGTACTTC. Residues: CASSQGLAGGQLQETQYF. The chain has TRBV5-1 and TRBJ2-5; 14 nucleotides line up with TRBD2. Germline CDR1 and CDR2: SGHRS and YFSETQ. The CDR3 has 18 residues. With 4 bases clipped from V and 1 base from J, the junction kept 9 bases outside the gene matches.

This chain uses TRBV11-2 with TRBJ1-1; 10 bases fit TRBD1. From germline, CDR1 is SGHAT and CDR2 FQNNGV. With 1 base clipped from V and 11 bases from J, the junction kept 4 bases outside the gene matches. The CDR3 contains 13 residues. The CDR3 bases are TGTGCCAGCAGCTTAGGACAGGGGGCGGCGGCTTTCTTT. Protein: CASSLGQGAAAFF. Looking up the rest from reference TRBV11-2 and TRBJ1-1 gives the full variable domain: EAGVAQSPRYKIIEKRQSVAFWCNPISGHATLYWYQQILGQGPKLLIQFQNNGVVDDSQLPKDRFSAERLKGVDSTLKIQPAKLEDSAVYLCASSLGQGAAAFFGQGTRLTVV.

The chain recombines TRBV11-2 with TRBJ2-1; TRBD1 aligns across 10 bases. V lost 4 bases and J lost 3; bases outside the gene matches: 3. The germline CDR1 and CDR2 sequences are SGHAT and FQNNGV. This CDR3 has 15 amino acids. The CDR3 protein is CASSSGQGGYNEQFF. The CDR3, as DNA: TGTGCCAGCAGCTCCGGACAGGGGGGCTACAATGAGCAGTTCTTC.

As DNA, the CDR3 is TGTGCCAGCAGCCAGAGGACTAGCGGGGGACCCGGGGAGCTGTTTTTT. Translated, it gives CASSQRTSGGPGELFF. The chain recombines TRBV3-1 (or the pseudogene TRBV3-2) with TRBJ2-2, with TRBD2 matching over 13 bases. Looked up from germline, CDR1 is LGHDT and CDR2 is YNNKEL (reference sequence). The CDR3 length is 16 residues. V shed 3 bases, J shed 6 bases, and the junction held 4 bases outside the gene matches.

CDR3 region: CASSSSGGPFETQYF. The CDR3 nucleotides are TGTGCCAGCAGCAGTAGCGGGGGGCCTTTTGAGACCCAGTACTTC. The gene calls are TRBV9 and TRBJ2-5, with 10 bases identical to TRBD2. After removal of 4 bases from V and 5 bases from J, the junction contained 8 bases not matched to a gene. Germline values: CDR1 SGDLS, CDR2 YYNGEE. The CDR3 totals 15 residues. The whole variable domain, filled in from reference TRBV9 and TRBJ2-5, reads DSGVTQTPKHLITATGQRVTLRCSPRSGDLSVYWYQQSLDQGLQFLIQYYNGEERAKGNILERFSAQQFPDLHSELNLSSLELGDSALYFCASSSSGGPFETQYFGPGTRLLVL.

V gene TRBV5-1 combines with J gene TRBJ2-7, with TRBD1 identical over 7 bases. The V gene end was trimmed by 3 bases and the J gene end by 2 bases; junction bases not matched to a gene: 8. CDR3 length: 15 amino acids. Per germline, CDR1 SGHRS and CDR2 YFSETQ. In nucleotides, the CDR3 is TGCGCCAGCAGCTGGGGGCAGGGGGTGACCTACGAGCAGTACTTC. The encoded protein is CASSWGQGVTYEQYF.

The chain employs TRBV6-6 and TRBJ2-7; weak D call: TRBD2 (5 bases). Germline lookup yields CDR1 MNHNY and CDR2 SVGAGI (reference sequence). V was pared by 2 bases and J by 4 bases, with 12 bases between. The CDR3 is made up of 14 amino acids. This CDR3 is CASSYDNRGYEQYF. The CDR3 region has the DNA TGTGCCAGCAGTTACGACAATCGGGGTTACGAGCAGTACTTC.

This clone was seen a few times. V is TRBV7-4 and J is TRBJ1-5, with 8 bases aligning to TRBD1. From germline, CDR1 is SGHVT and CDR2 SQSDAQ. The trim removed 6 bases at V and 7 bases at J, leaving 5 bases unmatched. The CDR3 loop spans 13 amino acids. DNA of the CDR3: TGTGCCAGCAGGTGCGCAGGGGGCCAGCCCCAGCATTTT. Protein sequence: CASRCAGGQPQHF.

CDR3 DNA sequence: TGTGCCAGCAGTCGAGGAGCCAAAAGGCCGTACGAGCAGTACTTC. Residues: CASSRGAKRPYEQYF. The chain has TRBV6-5 and TRBJ2-7; D gene unclear. The CDR3 sequence is 15 residues long. The germline V gene encodes CDR1 MNHEY and CDR2 SVGAGI. The ends were cut back, 5 bases at V and 4 bases at J, with 18 bases in the middle.

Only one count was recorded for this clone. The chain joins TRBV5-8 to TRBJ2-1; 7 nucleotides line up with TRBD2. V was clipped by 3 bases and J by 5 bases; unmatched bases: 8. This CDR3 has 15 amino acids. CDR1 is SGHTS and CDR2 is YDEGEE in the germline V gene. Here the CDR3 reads CASSYSGLVNNEQFF. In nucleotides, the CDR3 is TGTGCCAGCAGCTATAGCGGGCTAGTGAACAATGAGCAGTTCTTC.

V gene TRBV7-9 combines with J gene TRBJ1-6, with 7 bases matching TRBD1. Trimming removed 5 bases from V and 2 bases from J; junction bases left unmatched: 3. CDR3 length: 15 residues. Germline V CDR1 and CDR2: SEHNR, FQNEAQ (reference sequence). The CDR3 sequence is CASSGDRAYNSPLHF. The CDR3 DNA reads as TGTGCCAGCAGCGGTGACAGGGCCTATAATTCACCCCTCCACTTT.

The CDR3 is CASSLGPGGSYNEQFF. In nucleotides, the CDR3 is TGTGCCAGCAGCTTAGGCCCGGGGGGCTCCTACAATGAGCAGTTCTTC. The chain links TRBV11-2 to TRBJ2-1; TRBD2 matches at 7 bases. The V gene end was trimmed by 1 base and the J gene end by 0 bases; junction bases not matched to a gene: 3. Germline V gene sequence: CDR1 SGHAT, CDR2 FQNNGV. The CDR3 spans 16 residues.

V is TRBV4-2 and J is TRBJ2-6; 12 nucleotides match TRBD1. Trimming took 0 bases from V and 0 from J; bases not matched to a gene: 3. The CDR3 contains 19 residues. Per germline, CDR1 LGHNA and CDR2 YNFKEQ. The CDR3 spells CASSQDRDRGRSGANVLTF. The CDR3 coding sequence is TGTGCCAGCAGCCAAGACCGGGACAGGGGGCGCTCTGGGGCCAACGTCCTGACTTTC.

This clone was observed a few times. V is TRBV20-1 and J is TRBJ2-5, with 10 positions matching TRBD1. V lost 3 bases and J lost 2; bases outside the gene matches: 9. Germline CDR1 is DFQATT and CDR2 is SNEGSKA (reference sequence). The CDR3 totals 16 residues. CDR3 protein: CSASFGTGALQETQYF. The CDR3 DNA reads TGCAGTGCTAGTTTCGGGACAGGGGCCCTACAAGAGACCCAGTACTTC.

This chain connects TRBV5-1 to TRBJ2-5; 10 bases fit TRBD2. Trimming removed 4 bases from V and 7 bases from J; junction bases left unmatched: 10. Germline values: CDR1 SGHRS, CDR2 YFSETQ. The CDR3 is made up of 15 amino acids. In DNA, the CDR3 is TGCGCCAGCAGCGGGGGACTAGCGAAATCCGGGACCCAGTACTTC. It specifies CASSGGLAKSGTQYF.

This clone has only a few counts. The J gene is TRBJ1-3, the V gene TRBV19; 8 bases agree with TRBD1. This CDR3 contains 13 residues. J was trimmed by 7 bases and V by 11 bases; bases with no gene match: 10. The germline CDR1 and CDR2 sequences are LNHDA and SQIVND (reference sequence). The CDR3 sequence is CAAKGTGVNTIYF. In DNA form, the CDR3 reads TGTGCCGCCAAAGGGACAGGAGTTAACACCATATATTTT.